The rows below give T cell receptor beta chains drawn from one sample of a study of CD8+ T cells in alopecia areata. The table came from immunoSEQ multiplex PCR; TCRdb's copy has only in-frame clones and leaves some out. This sample yields under 200,000 clones, of which 50% to 65% are seen a single time; over 12% belongs to the top ten. The sample consisted of CD4+ T cells sorted from blood, taken at week 24, from a patient treated with tofacitinib. These receptor sequences come from a human donor with alopecia areata. Both conserved end residues are trimmed from each CDR3. Each record gives: V gene, J gene, CDR3 length, CDR3 protein.

>TRBV29-1|TRBJ1-1|12
SVGFQYSNTEAF
>TRBV6-5|TRBJ2-5|10
ASTPGGETQY
>TRBV30|TRBJ1-1|11
AWNLRQNTEAF
>TRBV14|TRBJ1-6|12
ASSQERGNSPLH
>TRBV9|TRBJ1-2|11
ASSVDRGRGYT
>TRBV30|TRBJ1-1|13
AWSPPDRFYTEAF
>TRBV29-1|TRBJ1-3|11
SVGTASGNTIY
>TRBV30|TRBJ2-5|12
ALQPDAHLGTQY
>TRBV29-1|TRBJ1-2|9
SVEGGYGYT
>TRBV29-1|TRBJ2-7|11
SVEGDRAYEQY
>TRBV9|TRBJ1-2|11
ASSVAGGQGRA
>TRBV5-1|TRBJ2-3|11
ASSLSGTDTQY
>TRBV19|TRBJ2-7|14
ASSMGRQGLTYEQY
>TRBV27|TRBJ1-2|12
ASTRQGGDYGYT
>TRBV19|TRBJ2-7|11
ASSETGRYEQY
>TRBV15|TRBJ1-2|12
ATSSADRLYGYT
>TRBV4-1|TRBJ1-6|13
ASSPRTGDNSPLH
>TRBV11-2|TRBJ2-2|14
ASSFQGATPIGELF
>TRBV2|TRBJ1-2|11
ASSPQGADGYT
>TRBV30|TRBJ2-2|12
AWSLGHTTGELF
>TRBV5-4|TRBJ1-6|10
ASSLTGSPLH
>TRBV30|TRBJ1-5|17
AWSPTPPGTLGGNQPQH
>TRBV11-2|TRBJ2-5|9
ASTWGETQY
>TRBV11-2|TRBJ1-1|12
ASSFRTWGTEAF
>TRBV29-1|TRBJ2-1|12
SVALAGGPNEQF
>TRBV7-7|TRBJ2-5|14
ASSPLTSTRGETQY
>TRBV10-3|TRBJ2-3|14
AIRTVLGSSTDTQY
>TRBV30|TRBJ2-1|9
AWTRYNEQF
>TRBV29-1|TRBJ2-7|12
SVVKGTVITEQY
>TRBV30|TRBJ1-1|13
AWRGQGGTGTEAF
>TRBV9|TRBJ1-1|13
ASSAHRGLNTEAF
>TRBV5-1|TRBJ1-2|12
ASSLEGGSYGYT
>TRBV13|TRBJ2-3|20
ASSGPQTGGLLAGPSTDTQY
>TRBV15|TRBJ1-6|15
ATSLGKVFSYNSPLH
>TRBV27|TRBJ1-5|13
ASSLRSNSNQPQH
>TRBV27|TRBJ1-6|14
ASSSWGTGGNSPLH
>TRBV15|TRBJ2-3|16
ATSRAPGTSGGQDTQY
>TRBV5-1|TRBJ2-7|13
ASTPGGTGAYEQY
>TRBV29-1|TRBJ1-1|9
SDTAGVGAF
>TRBV29-1|TRBJ2-1|9
SVTRTYEQF
>TRBV7-2|TRBJ2-5|15
ASSNPRGLAGQETQY
>TRBV30|TRBJ2-3|10
AWSVLSDTQY
>TRBV7-6|TRBJ1-1|11
ASKRQLNTEAF
>TRBV30|TRBJ2-3|13
AWSVIDSRTDTQY
>TRBV5-6|TRBJ2-1|17
ASSLGPGPTGRGGNEQF
>TRBV4-2|TRBJ1-5|13
ASSQEAAFYQPQH